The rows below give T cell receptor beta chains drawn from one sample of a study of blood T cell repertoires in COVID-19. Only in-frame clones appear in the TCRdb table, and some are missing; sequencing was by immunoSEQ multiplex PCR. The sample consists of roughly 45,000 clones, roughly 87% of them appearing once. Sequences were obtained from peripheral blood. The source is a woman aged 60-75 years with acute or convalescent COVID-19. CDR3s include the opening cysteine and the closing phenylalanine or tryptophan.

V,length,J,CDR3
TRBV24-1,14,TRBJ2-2,CATSDLPGTGELFF
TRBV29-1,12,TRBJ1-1,CSARTGNTEAFF
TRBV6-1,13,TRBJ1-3,CASSEAREYTIYF
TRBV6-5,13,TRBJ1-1,CASSYSLNTEAFF
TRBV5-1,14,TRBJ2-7,CASSPDGQGSEQYF
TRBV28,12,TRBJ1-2,CASTLNRDGYTF
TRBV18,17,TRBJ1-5,CASSRARDVLGNQPQHF
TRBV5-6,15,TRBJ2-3,CASSLAGRGPDTQYF
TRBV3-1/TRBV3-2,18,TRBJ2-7,CASSQRKGGQGQWVEQYF
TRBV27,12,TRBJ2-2,CASGVRAGELFF
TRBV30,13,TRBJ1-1,CAWRDRVLTEAFF
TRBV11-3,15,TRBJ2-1,CASSPQTGDYNEQFF
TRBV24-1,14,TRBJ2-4,CATSDPGQSGIQYF
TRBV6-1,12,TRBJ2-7,CASGDSSYEQYF
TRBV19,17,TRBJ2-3,CASSPTRLAGAGDTQYF
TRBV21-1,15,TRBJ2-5,CASSPGTGGRETQYF
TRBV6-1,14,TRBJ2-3,CASSEVGGRDTQYF
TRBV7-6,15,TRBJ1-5,CASSLTQGWEQPQHF
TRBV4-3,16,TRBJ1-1,CASSSSTGALGTEAFF
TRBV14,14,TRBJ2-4,CASSLLAGGNIQYF
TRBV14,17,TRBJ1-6,CASSPGTGGFYNSPLHF
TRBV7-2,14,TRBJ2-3,CASSDSGRTDTQYF
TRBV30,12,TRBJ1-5,CAWRQGNQPQHF
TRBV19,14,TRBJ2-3,CASRSDRGGDTQYF
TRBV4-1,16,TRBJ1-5,CASSQTGQGVNQPQHF
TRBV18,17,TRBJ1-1,CASSAGTGVLRNTEAFF
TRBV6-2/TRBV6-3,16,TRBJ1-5,CASNPGESYSNQPQHF
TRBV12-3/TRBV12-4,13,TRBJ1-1,CASTDGRIAEAFF
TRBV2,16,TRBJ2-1,CASSAYSGGSYNEQFF
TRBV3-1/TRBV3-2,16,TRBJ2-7,CASSQQALAPSYEQYF
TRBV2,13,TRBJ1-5,CASRGDRDQPQHF
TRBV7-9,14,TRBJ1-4,CASSLGATNEKLFF
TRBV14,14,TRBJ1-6,CASSQGQDNSPLHF
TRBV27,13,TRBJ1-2,CASSSRTDYGYTF
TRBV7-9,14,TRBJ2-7,CASRPGYSSYEQYF
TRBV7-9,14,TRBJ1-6,CASSSGQVGSPLHF
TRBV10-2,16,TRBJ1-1,CASSESGGAVNTEAFF
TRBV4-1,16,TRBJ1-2,CASSQGGTGINYGYTF
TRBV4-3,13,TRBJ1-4,CASSRLGSEKLFF
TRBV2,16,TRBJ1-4,CASRARTGTGGEKLFF
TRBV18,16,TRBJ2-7,CASSTRTSGGVGEQYF
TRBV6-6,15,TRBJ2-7,CASSYPTSGVYEQYF
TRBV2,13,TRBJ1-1,CASSQEGATEAFF
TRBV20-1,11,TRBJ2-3,CSATTPDTQYF
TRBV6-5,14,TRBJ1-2,CASSYRQIGYGYTF
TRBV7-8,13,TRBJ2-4,CASSPRTENIQYF
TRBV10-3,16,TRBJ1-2,CAISESSRQNGYGYTF
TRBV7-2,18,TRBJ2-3,CASSPLGRGAYFTDTQYF